A selection of T cell receptor beta chains follows, all from one sample in a study of cytomegalovirus exposure and HLA in healthy donors. TCRdb keeps only in-frame clones here, not all; method: immunoSEQ multiplex PCR. Among about 120,000 clones listed, 9.5% were seen once. The sequenced sample was PBMCs. Every receptor here comes from a man aged 25 to 45 in good health and CMV-seronegative. The CDR3 runs from the conserved cysteine through the conserved F or W. Fields, in order: J gene, clone size, V gene, D gene, CDR3 DNA, CDR3 protein. A D gene is named only where the DNA matches it firmly. Size values are once, few and many counts, or a class for expanded clones, and some rows have none.

J gene: TRBJ1-1
clone size: .
V gene: TRBV29-1
D gene: .
CDR3 DNA: TGCAGCGTGCTACCGGACACTGAAGCTTTCTTT
CDR3 protein: CSVLPDTEAFF

J gene: TRBJ2-7
clone size: .
V gene: TRBV7-2
D gene: TRBD2
CDR3 DNA: TGTGCCAGCAGCGCTAGCGGGAGGGCCAGAGACGAGCAGTACTTC
CDR3 protein: CASSASGRARDEQYF

J gene: TRBJ2-1
clone size: few
V gene: TRBV7-8
D gene: TRBD2
CDR3 DNA: TGTGCCAGCAGCGTCCGGGACTACTCCAATGAGCAGTTCTTC
CDR3 protein: CASSVRDYSNEQFF

J gene: TRBJ1-6
clone size: few
V gene: TRBV5-4
D gene: .
CDR3 DNA: TGTGCCAGCAGCGACCAGGGTACCCCCTATAATTCACCCCTCCACTTT
CDR3 protein: CASSDQGTPYNSPLHF

J gene: TRBJ2-2
clone size: few
V gene: TRBV19
D gene: TRBD1
CDR3 DNA: TGTGCCAGCGGACAGGGGGCGCGTGACACCGGGGAGCTGTTTTTT
CDR3 protein: CASGQGARDTGELFF

J gene: TRBJ2-1
clone size: few
V gene: TRBV5-5
D gene: .
CDR3 DNA: TGTGCCAGCAGCTTGCGAGCTTATTCTTCATACAATGAGCAGTTCTTC
CDR3 protein: CASSLRAYSSYNEQFF

J gene: TRBJ2-5
clone size: .
V gene: TRBV7-2
D gene: TRBD1
CDR3 DNA: TGTGCCAGCAGCTTAGGGACAGGGGGGGGAGTGACCCAGTACTTC
CDR3 protein: CASSLGTGGGVTQYF

J gene: TRBJ2-3
clone size: once
V gene: TRBV7-9
D gene: TRBD1
CDR3 DNA: TGTGCCAGCAGCCCCCCCCGTAACAGGGGGCAAGATACGCAGTATTTT
CDR3 protein: CASSPPRNRGQDTQYF

J gene: TRBJ2-6
clone size: .
V gene: TRBV7-8
D gene: .
CDR3 DNA: TGTGCCAGCAGCTCCGTACAAGTCCCCCTGACTTTC
CDR3 protein: CASSSVQVPLTF

J gene: TRBJ2-7
clone size: few
V gene: TRBV7-9
D gene: .
CDR3 DNA: TGTGCCAGCAGCTTAGGGGGCTCTAGAGACGAGCAGTACTTC
CDR3 protein: CASSLGGSRDEQYF

J gene: TRBJ2-2
clone size: .
V gene: TRBV28
D gene: .
CDR3 DNA: TGTGCCAGCAGTTCTGCAGGGGCCCAGAACACCGGGGAGCTGTTTTTT
CDR3 protein: CASSSAGAQNTGELFF

J gene: TRBJ2-6
clone size: .
V gene: TRBV9
D gene: TRBD1
CDR3 DNA: TGTGCCAGCAGCTCCTACCGGGACAGGGGGCCTGGGGCCAACGTCCTGACTTTC
CDR3 protein: CASSSYRDRGPGANVLTF

J gene: TRBJ2-3
clone size: .
V gene: TRBV25-1
D gene: TRBD2
CDR3 DNA: TGTGCCAGCACCCCGGGGCGGGAGACCAGCACAGATACGCAGTATTTT
CDR3 protein: CASTPGRETSTDTQYF

J gene: TRBJ1-1
clone size: few
V gene: TRBV6-6
D gene: .
CDR3 DNA: TGTGCCAGCACCACAGGGAACACTGAAGCTTTCTTT
CDR3 protein: CASTTGNTEAFF

J gene: TRBJ1-1
clone size: few
V gene: TRBV6-1
D gene: TRBD1
CDR3 DNA: TGTGCCAGCAGAAAAGACAGGGAAACTGAAGCTTTCTTT
CDR3 protein: CASRKDRETEAFF

J gene: TRBJ2-3
clone size: few
V gene: TRBV28
D gene: .
CDR3 DNA: TGTGCCAGCAGTTCCCCCCGGTTTGGGAGGCTAACAGATACGCAGTATTTT
CDR3 protein: CASSSPRFGRLTDTQYF

J gene: TRBJ2-5
clone size: few
V gene: TRBV25-1
D gene: .
CDR3 DNA: TGTGCCAGCAGTGGGCGGGAACAAGAGACCCAGTACTTC
CDR3 protein: CASSGREQETQYF

J gene: TRBJ1-5
clone size: .
V gene: TRBV19
D gene: .
CDR3 DNA: TGTGCCAGTAGTCGCGCAGGGGATGGCAATCAGCCCCAGCATTTT
CDR3 protein: CASSRAGDGNQPQHF

J gene: TRBJ2-2
clone size: few
V gene: TRBV18
D gene: .
CDR3 DNA: TGTGCCAGCTCACCGCAGGGGGGTGTCAACACCGGGGAGCTGTTTTTT
CDR3 protein: CASSPQGGVNTGELFF